This TCR beta chain was found in a study of T cell responses to AZD1222 COVID-19 vaccine. Study-wide findings and caveats: Of spike-specific TCRs, nearly half reportedly target regions left unmutated in variants.

Assay: immunoSEQ multiplex PCR; the TCRdb copy retains only in-frame clones and omits some. This table holds around 130,000 clones, around 94% found once. Turning to this clone: Its matching antigen is unknown.

The CDR3 extends over 14 amino acids. The trim removed 5 bases at V and 5 bases at J, leaving 7 bases unmatched. The germline V gene has CDR1 KGHDR and CDR2 SFDVKD. Sample: peripheral blood, taken on day 0 of AZD1222 vaccination. This clonotype originated in an adult in good health. J is TRBJ2-5 and V is TRBV24-1; 7 bases are a match to TRBD1. The CDR3 nucleotides are TGTGCCACCAGTGGGGGACAGTTTGTCGAGACCCAGTACTTC. It translates to CATSGGQFVETQYF.